These 5 T cell receptor beta chains were sequenced from one sample in a study of cytomegalovirus exposure and HLA in healthy donors. A multiplex PCR was run with 60 Vbeta primers and 13 Jbeta primers. The assay was immunoSEQ multiplex PCR, and TCRdb's table has in-frame clones only and misses some. The sample yields under 200,000 clones, 84% seen once. The sample was PBMCs. These receptors were collected from a man younger than 35 in good health and CMV-seronegative.

This chain uses TRBV6-1 with TRBJ1-6; possibly TRBD1 for D (5 bases). The V gene's germline CDR1 is MNHNS and CDR2 SASEGT. Between the trimmed V and J ends, which lost 6 bases and 8 bases, there was a span of 17 bases. This CDR3 contains 15 residues. Here the CDR3 DNA reads TGTGCCAGCAGCCTCAATCTGGGACTTGATTCACCCCTCCACTTT. It codes for CASSLNLGLDSPLHF.

The gene calls are TRBV28 and TRBJ1-6; 9 nucleotides align to TRBD1. J was trimmed by 8 bases and V by 2 bases; bases with no gene match: 7. Germline assignment: CDR1 MDHEN and CDR2 SYDVKM. There are 16 residues in the CDR3. In nucleotides, the CDR3 is TGTGCCAGCAGTTTAGCCCCGGGACAGGGATATTCACCCCTCCACTTT. This encodes CASSLAPGQGYSPLHF. The full variable domain, with the rest looked up from reference TRBV28 and TRBJ1-6, is DVKVTQSSRYLVKRTGEKVFLECVQDMDHENMFWYRQDPGLGLRLIYFSYDVKMKEKGDIPEGYSVSREKKERFSLILESASTNQTSMYLCASSLAPGQGYSPLHFGNGTRLTVT.

V and J are TRBV5-1 and TRBJ1-2; perhaps TRBD1 as D (5 bases). The CDR3 totals 14 residues. Germline values: CDR1 SGHRS, CDR2 YFSETQ. Trimming stripped 4 bases from V and 6 bases from J, with 16 bases between. CDR3 loop: CASSREGWGNGYTF. CDR3 nucleotide sequence: TGCGCCAGCAGCCGGGAGGGGTGGGGCAATGGCTACACCTTC.

The chain links TRBV7-2 to TRBJ2-5, with 11 positions matching TRBD1. TRBJ2-7 matches the DNA end more closely, so the J call is doubtful. The CDR3 runs 14 residues. Per the germline V gene, CDR1 is SGHTA and CDR2 is FQGNSA. CDR3 nucleotides: TGTGCCAGCAGGTATGGACAGGGGGCCGACGAGCAGTACTTC. Translating gives CASRYGQGADEQYF.

The chain couples TRBV6-4 to TRBJ2-7, with a tentative D call TRBD1 (5 bases). This CDR3 has 16 amino acids. Germline V CDR1 and CDR2: MRHNA, SNTAGT. V was cut by 2 bases and J by 3 bases, with 17 bases left in between. CDR3 nucleotide sequence: TGTGCCAGCAGTGACCCCGACAGCGACACTAACTACGAGCAGTACTTC. Protein: CASSDPDSDTNYEQYF.